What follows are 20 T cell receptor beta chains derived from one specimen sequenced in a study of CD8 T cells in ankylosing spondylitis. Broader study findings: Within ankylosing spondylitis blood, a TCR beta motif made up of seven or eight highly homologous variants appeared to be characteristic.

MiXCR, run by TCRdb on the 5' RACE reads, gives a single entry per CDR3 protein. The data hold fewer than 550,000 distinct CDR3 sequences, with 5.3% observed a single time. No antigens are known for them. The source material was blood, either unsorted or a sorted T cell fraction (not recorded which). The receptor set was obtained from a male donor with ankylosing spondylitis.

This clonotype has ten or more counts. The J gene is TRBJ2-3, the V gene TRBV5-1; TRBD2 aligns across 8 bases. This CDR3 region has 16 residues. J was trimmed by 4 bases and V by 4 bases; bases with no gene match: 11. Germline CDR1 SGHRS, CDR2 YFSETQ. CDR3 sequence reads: CASSNRGGKDADTQYF. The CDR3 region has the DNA TGCGCCAGCAGCAATCGGGGGGGGAAGGATGCAGATACGCAGTATTTT.

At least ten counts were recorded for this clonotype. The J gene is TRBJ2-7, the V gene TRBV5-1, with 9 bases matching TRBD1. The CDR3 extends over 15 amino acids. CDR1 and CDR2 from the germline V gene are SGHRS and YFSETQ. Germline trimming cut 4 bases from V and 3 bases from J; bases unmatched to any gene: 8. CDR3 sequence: CASSLKQGANYEQYF. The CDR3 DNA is TGCGCCAGCAGCCTAAAACAGGGGGCTAACTACGAGCAGTACTTC.

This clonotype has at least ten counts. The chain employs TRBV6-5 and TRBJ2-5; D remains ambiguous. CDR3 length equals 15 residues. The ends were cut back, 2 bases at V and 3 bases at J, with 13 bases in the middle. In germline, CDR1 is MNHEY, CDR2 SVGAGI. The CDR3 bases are TGTGCCAGCAGTTACGGAGTCGGATGGAAAGAGACCCAGTACTTC. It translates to CASSYGVGWKETQYF.

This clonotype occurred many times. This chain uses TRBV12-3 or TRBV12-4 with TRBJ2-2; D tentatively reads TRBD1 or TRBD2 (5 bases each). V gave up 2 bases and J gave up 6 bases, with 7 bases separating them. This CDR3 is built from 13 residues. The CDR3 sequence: CASSLRGAGELFF. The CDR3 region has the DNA TGTGCCAGCAGTTTACGGGGCGCCGGGGAGCTGTTTTTT.

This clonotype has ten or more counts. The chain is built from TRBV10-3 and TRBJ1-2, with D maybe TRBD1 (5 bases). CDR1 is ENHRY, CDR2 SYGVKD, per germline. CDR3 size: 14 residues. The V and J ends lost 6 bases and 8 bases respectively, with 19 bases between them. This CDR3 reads CAISPLGGIGGYTF. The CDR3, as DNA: TGTGCCATCAGCCCCCTGGGGGGGATTGGAGGCTACACCTTC.

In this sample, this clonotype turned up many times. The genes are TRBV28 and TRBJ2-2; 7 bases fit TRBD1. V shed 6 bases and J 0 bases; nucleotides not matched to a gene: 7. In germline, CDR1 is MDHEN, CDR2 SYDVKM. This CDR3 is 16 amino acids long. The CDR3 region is CASRGTVAANTGELFF. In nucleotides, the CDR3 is TGTGCCAGCAGGGGGACAGTCGCGGCGAACACCGGGGAGCTGTTTTTT.

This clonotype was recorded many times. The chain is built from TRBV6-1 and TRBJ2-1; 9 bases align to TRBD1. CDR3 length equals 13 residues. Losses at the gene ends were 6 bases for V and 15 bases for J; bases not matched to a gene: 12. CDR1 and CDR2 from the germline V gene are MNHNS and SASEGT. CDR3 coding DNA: TGTGCCAGCAGCCGGTCCCGGGACAGGGACCCGTTCTTC. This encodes CASSRSRDRDPFF.

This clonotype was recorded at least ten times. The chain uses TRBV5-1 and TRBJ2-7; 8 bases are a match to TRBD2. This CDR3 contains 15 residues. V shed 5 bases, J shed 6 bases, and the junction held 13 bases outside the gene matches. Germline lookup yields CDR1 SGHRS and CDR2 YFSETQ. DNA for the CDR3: TGCGCCAGCAGGACTCGACCGGGAGGGACCTTCGAGCAGTACTTC. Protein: CASRTRPGGTFEQYF.

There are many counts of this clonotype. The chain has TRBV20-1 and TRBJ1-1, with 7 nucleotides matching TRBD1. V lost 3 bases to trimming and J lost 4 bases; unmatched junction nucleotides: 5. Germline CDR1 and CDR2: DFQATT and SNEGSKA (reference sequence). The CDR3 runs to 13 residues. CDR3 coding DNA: TGCAGTGCTAGGAAGGGGGCCCCCACTGAAGCTTTCTTT. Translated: CSARKGAPTEAFF.

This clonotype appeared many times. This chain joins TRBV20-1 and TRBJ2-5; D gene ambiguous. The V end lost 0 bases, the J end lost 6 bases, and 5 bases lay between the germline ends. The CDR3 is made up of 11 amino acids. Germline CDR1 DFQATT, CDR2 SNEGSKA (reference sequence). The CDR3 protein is CSARDAQTQYF. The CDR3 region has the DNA TGCAGTGCTAGAGATGCCCAGACCCAGTACTTC.

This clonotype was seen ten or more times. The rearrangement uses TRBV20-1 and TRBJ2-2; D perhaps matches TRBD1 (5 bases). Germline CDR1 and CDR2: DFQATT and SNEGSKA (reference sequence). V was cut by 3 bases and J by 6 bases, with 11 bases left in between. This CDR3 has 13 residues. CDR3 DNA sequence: TGCAGTGCTAGTTGGGGCTACGCCGGGGAGCTGTTTTTT. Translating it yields CSASWGYAGELFF.

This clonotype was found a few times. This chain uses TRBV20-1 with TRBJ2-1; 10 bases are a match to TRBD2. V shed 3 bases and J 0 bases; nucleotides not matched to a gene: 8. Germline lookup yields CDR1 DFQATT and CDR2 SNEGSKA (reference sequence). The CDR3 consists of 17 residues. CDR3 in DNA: TGCAGTGCTAGGGAACTAGCGGGACATGGCTCCTACAATGAGCAGTTCTTC. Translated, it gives CSARELAGHGSYNEQFF.

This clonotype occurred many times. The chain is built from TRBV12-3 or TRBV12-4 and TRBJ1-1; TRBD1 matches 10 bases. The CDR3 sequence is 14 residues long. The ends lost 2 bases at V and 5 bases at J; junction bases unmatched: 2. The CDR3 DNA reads TGTGCCAGCAGTTTATGGACAGGGGGTACTGAAGCTTTCTTT. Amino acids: CASSLWTGGTEAFF.

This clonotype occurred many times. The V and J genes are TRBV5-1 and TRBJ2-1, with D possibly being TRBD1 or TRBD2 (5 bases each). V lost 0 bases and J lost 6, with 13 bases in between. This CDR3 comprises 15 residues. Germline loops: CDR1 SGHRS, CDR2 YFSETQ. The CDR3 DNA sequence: TGCGCCAGCAGCTTGGTCGGGACCGACTTCAATGAGCAGTTCTTC. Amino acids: CASSLVGTDFNEQFF.

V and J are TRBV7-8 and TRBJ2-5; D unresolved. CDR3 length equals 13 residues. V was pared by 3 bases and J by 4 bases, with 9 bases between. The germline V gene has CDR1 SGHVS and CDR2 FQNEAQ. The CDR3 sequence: CASSFHGPETQYF. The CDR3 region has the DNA TGTGCCAGCAGCTTCCACGGACCAGAGACCCAGTACTTC.

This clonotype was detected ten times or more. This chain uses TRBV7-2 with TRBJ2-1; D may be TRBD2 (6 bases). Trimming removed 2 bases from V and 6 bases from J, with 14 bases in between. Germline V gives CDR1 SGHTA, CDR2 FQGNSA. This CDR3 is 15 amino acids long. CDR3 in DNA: TGTGCCAGCAGCTTATTAGGGGACTTGATCAATGAGCAGTTCTTC. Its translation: CASSLLGDLINEQFF.

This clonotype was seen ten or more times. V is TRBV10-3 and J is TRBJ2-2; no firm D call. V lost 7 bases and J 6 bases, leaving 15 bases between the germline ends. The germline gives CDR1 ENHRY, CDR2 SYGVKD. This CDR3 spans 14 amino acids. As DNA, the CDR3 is TGTGCCATCATGAGATCTCCCTCGCCCGGGGAGCTGTTTTTT. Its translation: CAIMRSPSPGELFF.

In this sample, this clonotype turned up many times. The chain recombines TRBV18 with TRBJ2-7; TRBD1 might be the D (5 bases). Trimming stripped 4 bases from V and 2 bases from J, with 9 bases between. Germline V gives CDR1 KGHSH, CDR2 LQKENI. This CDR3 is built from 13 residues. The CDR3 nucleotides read TGTGCCAGCTCACAACAACAGGCCTACGAGCAGTACTTC. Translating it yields CASSQQQAYEQYF.

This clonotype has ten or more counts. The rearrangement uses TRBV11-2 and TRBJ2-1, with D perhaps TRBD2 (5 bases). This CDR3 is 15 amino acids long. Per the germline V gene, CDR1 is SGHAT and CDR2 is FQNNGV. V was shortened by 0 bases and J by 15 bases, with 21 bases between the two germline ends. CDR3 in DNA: TGTGCCAGCAGCTTAGATAACGCTTGGTCGGGGAAGGGGTTCTTC. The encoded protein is CASSLDNAWSGKGFF.

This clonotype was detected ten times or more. This CDR3 reads CASSYGDGNTEAFF. The CDR3 DNA reads TGTGCCAGCAGTTATGGGGACGGGAACACTGAAGCTTTCTTT. The chain joins TRBV6-5 to TRBJ1-1; the D gene is possibly TRBD1 (5 bases). V lost 3 bases, J lost 1 base, and 9 bases lay in between. From germline, CDR1 is MNHEY and CDR2 SVGAGI. The CDR3 consists of 14 residues.